This T cell receptor beta chain originates from a study of OX40 agonist ivuxolimab in advanced cancers. Measured with immunoSEQ multiplex PCR; TCRdb has only the in-frame clones, and not every one. This table holds 70,000 to 80,000 clones, approximately 90% found once. At cycle 4 day 1, cycle 7 day 1, and baseline, blood was sampled. V gave up 2 bases and J gave up 0 bases, with 15 bases separating them. Looked up from germline, CDR1 is SGHRS and CDR2 is YFSETQ. This CDR3 is built from 17 residues. This receptor was identified in an adult with an advanced solid tumor such as melanoma, head and neck, liver or kidney cancer. The rearrangement joins TRBV5-1 to TRBJ1-3; D is unclear. The sequencing used CD4+ or CD8+ T cells sorted from blood, collected in a trial of the OX40 agonist ivuxolimab. CDR3 in DNA: TGCGCCAGCAGCTTTATTACCCGGGCAAACTCTGGAAACACCATATATTTT. Residues: CASSFITRANSGNTIYF.